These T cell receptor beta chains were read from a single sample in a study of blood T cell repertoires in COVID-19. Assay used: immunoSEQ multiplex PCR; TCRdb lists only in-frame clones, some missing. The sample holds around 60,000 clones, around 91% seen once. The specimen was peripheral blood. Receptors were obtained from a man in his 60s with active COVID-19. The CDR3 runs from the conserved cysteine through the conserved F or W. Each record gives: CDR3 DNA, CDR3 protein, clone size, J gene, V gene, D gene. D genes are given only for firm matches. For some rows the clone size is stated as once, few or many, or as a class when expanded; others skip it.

TGCGCCAGCAGCCAAGATCGGCTAGCGGGTCCCTCGTACGAGCAGTACTTC	CASSQDRLAGPSYEQYF	NA	TRBJ2-7	TRBV4-1	TRBD2
TGTGCCACCAGCAGAGGGGGGACAGGGGGCTTTGAGGAACTGTTTTTT	CATSRGGTGGFEELFF	NA	TRBJ1-4	TRBV15	TRBD1
TGTGCCAGCAGCCCATCCGTTATTCCTAAATCCGGGACAGAGAACGAGCAGTACTTC	CASSPSVIPKSGTENEQYF	once	TRBJ2-7	TRBV7-9	TRBD1
TGTGCCAGCAGCGGCAGTGACAGGGGGCAATTCAGTTACACCTTC	CASSGSDRGQFSYTF	NA	TRBJ1-2	TRBV9	TRBD1
TGCGCCAGCAGTGAGATTGGTAGCTTAAATGAGCAGTTCTTC	CASSEIGSLNEQFF	NA	TRBJ2-1	TRBV10-2	NA
TGCGCCAGCAGCACCGCCCGACAGGGTGGGACTGAAGCTTTCTTT	CASSTARQGGTEAFF	NA	TRBJ1-1	TRBV5-1	TRBD1
TGTGCCAGCAGTTACCCAGGACAGATGTATCGGCACGAGCAGTACTTC	CASSYPGQMYRHEQYF	once	TRBJ2-7	TRBV6-2/TRBV6-3	NA
TGCGCCAGCAGGGATATAGCGGGAACGAACGTCCTGACTTTC	CASRDIAGTNVLTF	NA	TRBJ2-6	TRBV5-1	TRBD2
TGTGCCAGCGACAGGGACCTTAGTGAGACCCAGTACTTC	CASDRDLSETQYF	NA	TRBJ2-5	TRBV2	TRBD1
TGCGCCAGCAGCTTGGGAGGGGGACATAGCACAGATACGCAGTATTTT	CASSLGGGHSTDTQYF	NA	TRBJ2-3	TRBV5-1	NA
TGTGCCAGCAGTTTAGTACAGGGGGGCGACGAGCAGTACTTC	CASSLVQGGDEQYF	NA	TRBJ2-7	TRBV28	TRBD1
TGTGCCAGCAGCGTTTCCCCTCCGGGACAGCTGAACACCGGGGAGCTGTTTTTT	CASSVSPPGQLNTGELFF	NA	TRBJ2-2	TRBV9	TRBD1
TGCGCCAGCAGCCCCTCACCGGGACAGGGACTTGAGGGAGTAACTGGCTACACCTTC	CASSPSPGQGLEGVTGYTF	NA	TRBJ1-2	TRBV5-1	TRBD1
TGTGCCGGGAGGGGGGCCGCGGGCACTGAAGCTTTCTTT	CAGRGAAGTEAFF	NA	TRBJ1-1	TRBV28	NA
TGTGCCAGCAGCCTCGCCCCGGGAGTTAACTACGAGCAGTACTTC	CASSLAPGVNYEQYF	NA	TRBJ2-7	TRBV13	NA
TGTGCCAGCAGCTTTGGTGCGGGTTTGGAGACCCAGTACTTC	CASSFGAGLETQYF	NA	TRBJ2-5	TRBV7-6	NA
TGTGCCAGCAGCTTACAGGGAAGAAACACCATATATTTT	CASSLQGRNTIYF	NA	TRBJ1-3	TRBV11-2	NA
TGTGCCAGCAGGCCAGGGGGGAGGGAGACCCAGTACTTC	CASRPGGRETQYF	NA	TRBJ2-5	TRBV6-5	NA
TGTGCCAGCAGCCAGATTCGGCTAGCGGGAGGCTACGAGCAGTACTTC	CASSQIRLAGGYEQYF	NA	TRBJ2-7	TRBV14	TRBD2
TGTGCCAGCAGTTTACCGGGACTAGCGGGGGGCAGGGTGGAGACCCAGTACTTC	CASSLPGLAGGRVETQYF	NA	TRBJ2-5	TRBV28	TRBD2
TGTGCCAGCAGCCCACGCCAGGGAGCGGGAGGGCCGGGGGATACGCAGTATTTT	CASSPRQGAGGPGDTQYF	NA	TRBJ2-3	TRBV11-3	TRBD2
TGTGCCAGCAGTCGGGACAACACCAATCAGCCCCAGCATTTT	CASSRDNTNQPQHF	NA	TRBJ1-5	TRBV28	NA
TGTGCCAGCAGCTTGTCACTAGCGGGAACAGATACGCAGTATTTT	CASSLSLAGTDTQYF	NA	TRBJ2-3	TRBV7-6	TRBD2
TGTGCCAGCAGCCATAGCCTTCCTAGCGACAATGAGCAGTTCTTC	CASSHSLPSDNEQFF	once	TRBJ2-1	TRBV5-6	NA